This T cell receptor (beta chain) is drawn from a study of T cell responses to AZD1222 COVID-19 vaccine. Whole-study context: Pooled in the analysis were second doses at about 4 or about 12 weeks.

There are 19 residues in the CDR3. In germline, CDR1 is LGHNA, CDR2 YSLEER. V shed 0 bases and J shed 2 bases, with 22 bases lying between them. Details on this clone: Its antigen is as yet unknown.

Study outcomes and limitations: Clonal diversity was possibly underestimated, and white British individuals and females predominated among donors. Regions 160-218 and 743-854 dominated among vaccine-associated CD4 TCRs spanning spike. Reportedly, nearly half of unique spike TCRs recognized epitopes outside B.1.351/B.1.1.7 mutations.

Profiled with immunoSEQ multiplex PCR; TCRdb holds only in-frame clones, not every one. Found here are nearly 90,000 clones, around 90% of them singletons; the top ten hold roughly 6%. The chain joins TRBV4-3 to TRBJ1-2; unclear D gene. The source is an adult in good health. The input for sequencing was peripheral blood, taken on day 0 of AZD1222 vaccination. This CDR3 reads CASSQEIILDTIINYGYTF. The CDR3 DNA is TGCGCCAGCAGCCAAGAAATCATCCTCGACACCATTATAAACTATGGCTACACCTTC.